Shown below are 23 T cell receptor beta chains from a single sample sequenced in a study of blood T cell repertoires in COVID-19. The method was immunoSEQ multiplex PCR; TCRdb's version includes in-frame clones alone and lacks a portion of them. The data contain 150,000 or so clones, roughly 80% of them singletons. Sequencing was performed on peripheral blood. The receptors here all came from a woman between 50 and 59 years old with active or convalescent COVID-19.

The count of this clone is one. J is TRBJ2-2 and V is TRBV21-1; the D segment call TRBD2 is taken from the table without a DNA check. TRBV21-1 is a pseudogene segment. The CDR3 has 15 amino acids. CDR3 in DNA: TGTGCCAGCAGCAATGGGCAGGAGGGCACCGGGGAGCTGTTTTTT. Translated: CASSNGQEGTGELFF.

V and J are TRBV5-4 and TRBJ2-3; D is undetermined. Deletions cut 1 base from V and 4 bases from J, with 10 bases between. There are 14 residues in the CDR3. CDR1 is SGHNT, CDR2 YYREEE, per germline (reference sequence). CDR3 nucleotide sequence: TGTGCCAGCAGCTTGCAGGTTCTCGCAGATACGCAGTATTTT. Translated, it gives CASSLQVLADTQYF.

Only one count was recorded for this clone. The chain is built from TRBV6-6 and TRBJ2-6; possibly TRBD1 for D (6 bases). Trimming left V 6 bases short and J 0 bases short, with 12 bases between. The CDR3 length is 16 residues. Germline assignment: CDR1 MNHNY and CDR2 SVGAGI (reference sequence). As DNA, the CDR3 is TGTGCCAGCAGCTCCGGGACACCCTCTGGGGCCAACGTCCTGACTTTC. Protein: CASSSGTPSGANVLTF.

The chain carries TRBV18 and TRBJ1-1; the match to TRBD1 covers 8 bases. The germline V gene has CDR1 KGHSH and CDR2 LQKENI. V dropped 3 bases and J dropped 1; count of bases not matched to a gene: 7. This CDR3 comprises 16 residues. As DNA, the CDR3 is TGTGCCAGCTCACCTTTGGGACAGGACACGAACACTGAAGCTTTCTTT. Amino acid sequence: CASSPLGQDTNTEAFF.

This clone was recorded only once. The rearrangement uses TRBV28 and TRBJ1-1, with D perhaps matching TRBD1 (6 bases). Germline assignment: CDR1 MDHEN and CDR2 SYDVKM. The V end lost 2 bases, the J end lost 7 bases, and 14 bases lay between the germline ends. The length of the CDR3 is 14 residues. The chain's CDR3 is CASSLPGGAGEAFF. CDR3 DNA sequence: TGTGCCAGCAGTTTACCGGGGGGCGCCGGTGAAGCTTTCTTT. The complete variable domain, with remaining parts taken from reference TRBV28 and TRBJ1-1, reads DVKVTQSSRYLVKRTGEKVFLECVQDMDHENMFWYRQDPGLGLRLIYFSYDVKMKEKGDIPEGYSVSREKKERFSLILESASTNQTSMYLCASSLPGGAGEAFFGQGTRLTVV.

The chain carries TRBV6-2 or TRBV6-3 and TRBJ1-6; a possible D gene is TRBD1 (5 bases). The V gene lost 2 bases and the J gene lost 7 bases, with 9 bases spanning the gap. CDR1 is MNHEY and CDR2 is SVGEGT in the germline V gene. The CDR3 covers 14 residues. Here the CDR3 reads CASSYGTFNSPLHF. The CDR3 DNA reads TGTGCCAGCAGTTACGGGACTTTCAATTCACCCCTCCACTTT.

The V and J genes are TRBV11-2 and TRBJ1-1; no definite D call. V lost 5 bases to trimming and J lost 4 bases, with 11 bases between them. From germline, CDR1 is SGHAT and CDR2 FQNNGV. The CDR3 sequence is 13 residues long. The CDR3 sequence: CASSPVTGTEAFF. CDR3 sequence (DNA): TGTGCCAGCAGCCCAGTCACGGGCACTGAAGCTTTCTTT.

This chain joins TRBV28 and TRBJ1-2; TRBD1 matches at 8 bases. V lost 8 bases to trimming and J lost 4 bases; unmatched junction nucleotides: 9. The length of the CDR3 is 14 residues. CDR1 and CDR2 from the germline V gene are MDHEN and SYDVKM. The CDR3 sequence is CASYPTGEFYGYTF. CDR3 nucleotide sequence: TGTGCCAGCTACCCGACAGGGGAATTCTATGGCTACACCTTC.

The chain combines TRBV28 with TRBJ2-2; 9 nucleotides line up with TRBD1. Losses at the gene ends were 5 bases for V and 6 bases for J; bases not matched to a gene: 7. Germline-derived CDR1 and CDR2 are MDHEN and SYDVKM. The length of the CDR3 is 15 residues. CDR3 nucleotide sequence: TGTGCCAGCAGTCCCGGGACAGGGAAGGCCGGGGAGCTGTTTTTT. This encodes CASSPGTGKAGELFF.

This chain uses TRBV7-8 with TRBJ2-5; D perhaps matches TRBD2 (5 bases). Between the trimmed V and J ends, which lost 5 bases and 3 bases, there was a span of 16 bases. The CDR3 has 15 amino acids. Germline assignment: CDR1 SGHVS and CDR2 FQNEAQ. The CDR3 nucleotides are TGTGCCAGCAGCCACCACGAAGGGAGAAAAGAGACCCAGTACTTC. It is translated as CASSHHEGRKETQYF. Supplemented by reference TRBV7-8 and TRBJ2-5, the full variable domain reads GAGVSQSPRYKVAKRGQDVALRCDPISGHVSLFWYQQALGQGPEFLTYFQNEAQLDKSGLPSDRFFAERPEGSVSTLKIQRTQQEDSAVYLCASSHHEGRKETQYFGPGTRLLVL.

This chain uses TRBV7-3 with TRBJ2-3, with 7 bases matching TRBD2. From germline, CDR1 is SGHTA and CDR2 FQGTGA. Losses at the gene ends were 2 bases for V and 2 bases for J; bases not matched to a gene: 4. The CDR3 has 15 residues. In DNA, the CDR3 is TGTGCCAGCAGCTTAGCGGGGGTCGTCACAGATACGCAGTATTTT. Translation gives CASSLAGVVTDTQYF.

The chain joins TRBV15 to TRBJ1-1, with a tentative D call TRBD1 (5 bases). The CDR3 covers 15 residues. Germline CDR1 and CDR2: LNHNV and YYDKDF (reference sequence). Trimming cost V 0 bases and J 7 bases, with 15 bases left between them. DNA for the CDR3: TGTGCCACCAGCAGAGATCCCGGGACTGACCTTGAAGCTTTCTTT. It codes for CATSRDPGTDLEAFF. Variable domain in full (rest from reference TRBV15 and TRBJ1-1): DAMVIQNPRYQVTQFGKPVTLSCSQTLNHNVMYWYQQKSSQAPKLLFHYYDKDFNNEADTPDNFQSRRPNTSFCFLDIRSPGLGDTAMYLCATSRDPGTDLEAFFGQGTRLTVV.

This chain joins TRBV7-3 and TRBJ2-1; possibly TRBD2 for D (5 bases). The CDR3 loop spans 15 amino acids. The V gene's germline CDR1 is SGHTA and CDR2 FQGTGA. V lost 2 bases and J lost 3, with 11 bases in between. The CDR3 is CASSLGRTRYNEQFF. DNA for the CDR3: TGTGCCAGCAGCTTAGGGCGGACTCGCTACAATGAGCAGTTCTTC.

This clone appeared a few times. This specimen includes other DNA sequences encoding the same CDR3. This chain connects TRBV6-5 to TRBJ2-7; 7 bases are shared with TRBD1. The V segment lost 8 bases and the J segment 2 bases; nucleotides outside the gene matches: 9. CDR1 and CDR2 (germline): MNHEY, SVGAGI. CDR3 size: 14 residues. The CDR3 here is CASSYYRGPYEQYF. Here the CDR3 DNA reads TGTGCCAGCTCCTATTACAGGGGCCCCTACGAGCAGTACTTC.

There are a few counts of this clone. The V gene is TRBV14, the J gene TRBJ2-1, with 10 bases fitting TRBD2. V lost 0 bases, J lost 16 bases, and 15 bases stayed unmatched. This CDR3 region has 16 residues. Germline assignment: CDR1 SGHDN and CDR2 FVKESK. CDR3 protein: CASSQEERGGPDDYFF. The CDR3 DNA sequence: TGTGCCAGCAGCCAAGAGGAGCGGGGGGGCCCCGATGACTACTTCTTC.

V gene TRBV6-5 combines with J gene TRBJ1-2; no definite D call. This CDR3 contains 13 residues. Germline V gene sequence: CDR1 MNHEY, CDR2 SVGAGI. The V end lost 8 bases, the J end lost 2 bases, and 12 bases lay between the germline ends. The CDR3 region is CASGLKWNYGYTF. The CDR3 DNA sequence: TGTGCCAGCGGGCTCAAGTGGAACTATGGCTACACCTTC.

The rearrangement joins TRBV10-3 to TRBJ2-1; possibly TRBD2 for D (6 bases). Germline V lookup: CDR1 ENHRY, CDR2 SYGVKD. V shed 4 bases and J shed 3 bases, with 7 bases lying between them. CDR3 size: 13 residues. Written as DNA, the CDR3 is TGTGCCATCAGTGTGACTAGCTACAATGAGCAGTTCTTC. Translation gives CAISVTSYNEQFF.

This clone was seen repeatedly, ten times or more. The V call is TRBV30, the J call TRBJ1-5; a weak D match, TRBD1 (5 bases). CDR3 length equals 14 residues. V lost 1 base to trimming and J lost 2 bases, with 9 bases between them. Per the germline V gene, CDR1 is GTSNPN and CDR2 is SVGIG (reference sequence). The CDR3 bases are TGTGCCTGGAGTGAAGGGGCCGGCAATCAGCCCCAGCATTTT. This sequence encodes CAWSEGAGNQPQHF.

The chain has TRBV30 and TRBJ1-1, with 7 positions matching TRBD1. This CDR3 contains 16 residues. After removal of 0 bases from V and 3 bases from J, the junction contained 10 bases not matched to a gene. Per germline, CDR1 GTSNPN and CDR2 SVGIG (reference sequence). Here the CDR3 DNA reads TGTGCCTGGAGTGTACTTAGGGGGCGGCTGGACACTGAAGCTTTCTTT. Its translation is CAWSVLRGRLDTEAFF.

V usage is TRBV5-6 and J usage is TRBJ1-2, with a weak D call TRBD1 (5 bases). The CDR3 has 15 residues. CDR1 is SGHDT, CDR2 YYEEEE, per germline. V lost 0 bases, J lost 0 bases, and 9 bases lay in between. The CDR3 loop reads CASSLAGGTNYGYTF. In DNA, the CDR3 is TGTGCCAGCAGCTTGGCGGGGGGAACTAACTATGGCTACACCTTC.

The V and J genes are TRBV18 and TRBJ1-1; 9 positions agree with TRBD1. The CDR3 has 15 residues. Losses at the gene ends were 3 bases for V and 10 bases for J; bases not matched to a gene: 12. Germline V gene sequence: CDR1 KGHSH, CDR2 LQKENI. The CDR3 spells CASSPKDRGAVGAFF. Here the CDR3 DNA reads TGTGCCAGCTCACCTAAAGACAGGGGGGCCGTGGGAGCTTTCTTT.

The table lists this clone with many counts. This chain joins TRBV30 and TRBJ2-2, with 8 bases matching TRBD1. J was trimmed by 4 bases and V by 2 bases; bases with no gene match: 6. CDR1 is GTSNPN, CDR2 SVGIG, per germline (reference sequence). The CDR3 has 15 residues. Here the CDR3 DNA reads TGTGCCTGGAGTTTTAGGACAGGGCTCACCGGGGAGCTGTTTTTT. Its translation: CAWSFRTGLTGELFF.

V and J are TRBV3-1 (or the pseudogene TRBV3-2) and TRBJ1-2; a weak D match, TRBD1 (6 bases). This CDR3 has 14 residues. Per germline, CDR1 LGHDT and CDR2 YNNKEL (reference sequence). V dropped 3 bases and J dropped 3 bases, with 11 bases sitting between them. DNA of the CDR3: TGTGCCAGCAGCCACGGACAGACCTACTATGGCTACACCTTC. This sequence encodes CASSHGQTYYGYTF.